The present entry profiles one T cell receptor beta chain with its context. The assay was immunoSEQ multiplex PCR, and TCRdb's table has in-frame clones only and misses some. This table holds about 78,000 clones, 85% to 95% found once. Germline V gene data show CDR1 as SGHTA and CDR2 as FQGNSA. Trimming cost V 5 bases and J 3 bases; bases outside gene matches: 12. The CDR3 runs 16 residues. The data stem from a study of technical replicates of blood from several donors. The specimen was T cells isolated from PBMCs. This chain links TRBV7-2 with TRBJ2-7; 8 bases match TRBD2. The TCR comes from a human donor in good health. CDR3 loop: CASSPIKRELDYEQYF. CDR3 nucleotide sequence: TGTGCCAGCAGCCCAATTAAGCGGGAGCTTGACTACGAGCAGTACTTC. Full variable domain (missing parts from reference TRBV7-2 and TRBJ2-7): GAGVSQSPSNKVTEKGKDVELRCDPISGHTALYWYRQSLGQGLEFLIYFQGNSAPDKSGLPSDRFSAERTGGSVSTLTIQRTQQEDSAVYLCASSPIKRELDYEQYFGPGTRLTVT.